This T cell receptor beta chain was captured by sequencing in a study of post-analysis software for immune sequencing data. The authors incorporated unique molecular identifiers into the TCR beta cDNA libraries. MiXCR was run by TCRdb on the PCR reads, yielding one entry per CDR3 protein. Of approximately 460,000 distinct CDR3 sequences in the sample, roughly 45% were seen once. Material for sequencing was blood. The clonotype was recovered from a girl under 18 with multiple sclerosis.

The CDR3 DNA is TGTGCCAGCCGAGAAAGCCTAGCGGACTACGAGCAGTACTTC. The encoded protein is CASRESLADYEQYF. This chain connects TRBV7-2 to TRBJ2-4; 7 bases match TRBD2. With the DNA end fitting TRBJ2-7 better, the J assignment may be wrong. This CDR3 has 14 residues. In germline, CDR1 is SGHTA, CDR2 FQGNSA.